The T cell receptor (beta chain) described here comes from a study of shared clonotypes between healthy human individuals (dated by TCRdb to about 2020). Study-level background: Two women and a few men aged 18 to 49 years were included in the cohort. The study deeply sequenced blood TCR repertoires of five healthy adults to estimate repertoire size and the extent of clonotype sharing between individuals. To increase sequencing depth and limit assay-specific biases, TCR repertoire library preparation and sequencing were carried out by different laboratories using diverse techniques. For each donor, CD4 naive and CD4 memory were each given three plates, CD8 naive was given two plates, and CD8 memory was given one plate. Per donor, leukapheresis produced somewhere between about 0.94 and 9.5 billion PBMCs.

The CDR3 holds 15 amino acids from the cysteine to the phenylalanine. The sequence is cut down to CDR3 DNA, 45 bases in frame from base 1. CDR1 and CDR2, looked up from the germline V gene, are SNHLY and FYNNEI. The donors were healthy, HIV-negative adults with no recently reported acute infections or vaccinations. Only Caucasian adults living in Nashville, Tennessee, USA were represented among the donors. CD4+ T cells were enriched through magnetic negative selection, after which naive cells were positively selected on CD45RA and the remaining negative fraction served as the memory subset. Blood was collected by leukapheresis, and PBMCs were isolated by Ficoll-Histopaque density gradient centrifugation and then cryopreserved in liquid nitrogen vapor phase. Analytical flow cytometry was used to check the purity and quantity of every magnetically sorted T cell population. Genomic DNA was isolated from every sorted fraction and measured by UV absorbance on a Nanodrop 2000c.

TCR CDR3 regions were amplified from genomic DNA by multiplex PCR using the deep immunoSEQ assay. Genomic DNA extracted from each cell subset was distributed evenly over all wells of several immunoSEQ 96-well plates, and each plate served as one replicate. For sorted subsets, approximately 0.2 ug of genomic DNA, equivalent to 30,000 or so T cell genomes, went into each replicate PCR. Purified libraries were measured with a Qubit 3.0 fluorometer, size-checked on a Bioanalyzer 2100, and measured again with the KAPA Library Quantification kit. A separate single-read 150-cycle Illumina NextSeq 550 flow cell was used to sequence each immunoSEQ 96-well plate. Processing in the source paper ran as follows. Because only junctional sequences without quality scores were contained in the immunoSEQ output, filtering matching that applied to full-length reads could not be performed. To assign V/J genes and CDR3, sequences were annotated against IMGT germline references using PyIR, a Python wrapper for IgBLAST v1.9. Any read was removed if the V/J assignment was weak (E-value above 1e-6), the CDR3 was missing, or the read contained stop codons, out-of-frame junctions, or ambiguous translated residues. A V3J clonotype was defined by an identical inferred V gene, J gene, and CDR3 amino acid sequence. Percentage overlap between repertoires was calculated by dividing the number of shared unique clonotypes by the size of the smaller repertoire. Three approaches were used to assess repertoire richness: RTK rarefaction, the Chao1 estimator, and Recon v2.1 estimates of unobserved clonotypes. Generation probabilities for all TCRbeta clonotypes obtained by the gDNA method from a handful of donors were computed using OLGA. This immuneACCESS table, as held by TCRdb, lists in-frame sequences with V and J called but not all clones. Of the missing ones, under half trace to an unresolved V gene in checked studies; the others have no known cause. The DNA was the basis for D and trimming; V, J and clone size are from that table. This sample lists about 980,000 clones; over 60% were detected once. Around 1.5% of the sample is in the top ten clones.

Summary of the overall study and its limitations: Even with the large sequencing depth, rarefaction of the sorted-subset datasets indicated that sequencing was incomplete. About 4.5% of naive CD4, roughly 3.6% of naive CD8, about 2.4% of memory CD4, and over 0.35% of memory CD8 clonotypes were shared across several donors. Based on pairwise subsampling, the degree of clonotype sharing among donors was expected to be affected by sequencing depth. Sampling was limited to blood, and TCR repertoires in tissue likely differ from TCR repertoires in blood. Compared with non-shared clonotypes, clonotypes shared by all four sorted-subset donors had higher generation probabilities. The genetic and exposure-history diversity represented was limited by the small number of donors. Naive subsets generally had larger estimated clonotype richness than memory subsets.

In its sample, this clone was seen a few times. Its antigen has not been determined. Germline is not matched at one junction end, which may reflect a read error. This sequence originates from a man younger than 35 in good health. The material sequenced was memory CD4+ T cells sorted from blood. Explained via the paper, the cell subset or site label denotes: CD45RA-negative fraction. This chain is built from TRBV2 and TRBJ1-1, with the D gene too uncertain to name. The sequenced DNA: TGTGCCAGCAGCGAAGCCCGTACAGTGAACACTGAAGCTTTCTTT. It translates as CASSEARTVNTEAFF.